The 11 T cell receptor beta chains below come from one sample, sequenced in a study of blood T cell repertoires in COVID-19. TCRdb's copy holds only in-frame clones and misses some; the assay was immunoSEQ multiplex PCR. The table lists about 170,000 clones, roughly 90% of them singletons. What was sequenced was peripheral blood. The origin of the receptors is a man aged 55 to 70 with acute or convalescent COVID-19.

The rearrangement uses TRBV2 and TRBJ1-4, with 8 bases matching TRBD1. Germline V gene lookup returns CDR1 SNHLY and CDR2 FYNNEI. The length of the CDR3 is 14 residues. V lost 2 bases and J lost 8; bases outside the gene matches: 4. CDR3 protein: CASSERQGAEKLFF. CDR3 in DNA: TGTGCCAGCAGTGAACGGCAGGGGGCGGAAAAACTGTTTTTT.

The chain carries TRBV11-3 and TRBJ2-7, with 9 positions matching TRBD2. The CDR3 is made up of 16 amino acids. Trimming cost V 5 bases and J 2 bases; bases outside gene matches: 10. Per germline, CDR1 SGHNT and CDR2 YENEEA. The CDR3 here is CASSHFLAGVTYEQYF. The CDR3 nucleotides read TGTGCCAGCAGCCACTTTTTAGCGGGAGTTACCTACGAGCAGTACTTC.

CDR3 protein: CASSGWDRGTEAFF. The CDR3 coding sequence is TGTGCCAGCAGCGGCTGGGACAGGGGAACTGAAGCTTTCTTT. The gene calls are TRBV7-9 and TRBJ1-1; 10 bases map to TRBD1. Trimming took 5 bases from V and 5 from J; bases not matched to a gene: 5. The CDR3 sequence is 14 residues long. From germline, CDR1 is SEHNR and CDR2 FQNEAQ (reference sequence).

The J gene is TRBJ1-6, the V gene TRBV2, with 8 bases lining up with TRBD1. The V gene's germline CDR1 is SNHLY and CDR2 FYNNEI. V trimming: 5 bases; J trimming: 7 bases; junction bases outside the gene matches: 7. This CDR3 comprises 15 residues. As DNA, the CDR3 is TGTGCCAGCAGTCCGGGACAGGCTATCAATTCACCCCTCCACTTT. Its translation: CASSPGQAINSPLHF.

V usage is TRBV11-2 and J usage is TRBJ2-3, with 7 bases matching TRBD2. The V gene's germline CDR1 is SGHAT and CDR2 FQNNGV. The junction had 0 bases not matched to a gene; V was cut back by 2 bases and J by 1 base. There are 14 residues in the CDR3. CDR3 coding DNA: TGTGCCAGCAGCTTAACTAGCGGCACAGATACGCAGTATTTT. Its protein product is CASSLTSGTDTQYF.

The chain couples TRBV7-9 to TRBJ2-3; tentative D call: TRBD2 (6 bases). This CDR3 region has 13 residues. Looked up from germline, CDR1 is SEHNR and CDR2 is FQNEAQ (reference sequence). With 1 base removed from V and 4 bases from J, the gap between germline ends came to 6 bases. CDR3 region: CASSLGGADTQYF. In DNA, the CDR3 is TGTGCCAGCAGCTTAGGGGGGGCAGATACGCAGTATTTT.

The CDR3 here is CASSIRDRKETQYF. As DNA, the CDR3 is TGTGCCAGTAGTATTAGGGACAGAAAAGAGACCCAGTACTTC. The chain uses TRBV19 and TRBJ2-5; 7 bases agree with TRBD1. The CDR3 is 14 residues long. V was clipped by 3 bases and J by 3 bases; unmatched bases: 4. The germline V gene encodes CDR1 LNHDA and CDR2 SQIVND (reference sequence).

This clone came up once. The chain uses TRBV21-1 and TRBJ2-1; the DNA was not used to check the table's D call, TRBD2. TRBV21-1 constitutes a pseudogene. The CDR3 loop spans 12 amino acids. The CDR3 sequence: CASSKAAREQFF. In DNA, the CDR3 is TGTGCCAGCAGCAAAGCGGCTAGAGAGCAGTTCTTC.

The rearrangement links TRBV10-3 to TRBJ2-3; TRBD2 agrees at 10 bases. The CDR3 covers 17 residues. Trimming cost V 4 bases and J 1 base; bases outside gene matches: 8. CDR1 is ENHRY, CDR2 SYGVKD, per germline. CDR3 in DNA: TGTGCCATCAGTGGCTTGTGGACTAGCGGCGGCACAGATACGCAGTATTTT. As protein: CAISGLWTSGGTDTQYF.

The chain couples TRBV10-3 to TRBJ1-1; TRBD1 might be the D (5 bases). Trimming left V 7 bases short and J 8 bases short, with 17 bases between. This CDR3 spans 13 amino acids. Looked up from germline, CDR1 is ENHRY and CDR2 is SYGVKD. In nucleotides, the CDR3 is TGTGCCATCAAAACAAAGGGGCTGGGGGAAGCTTTCTTT. This codes for CAIKTKGLGEAFF.

The V and J genes are TRBV30 and TRBJ1-2; D is unclear. Germline V gene sequence: CDR1 GTSNPN, CDR2 SVGIG (reference sequence). V was clipped by 5 bases and J by 2 bases, with 9 bases between them. This CDR3 region has 12 residues. The CDR3 protein is CAWQQPNYGYTF. CDR3 nucleotides: TGTGCCTGGCAACAGCCGAACTATGGCTACACCTTC.